The 32 T cell receptor beta chains presented below share a single source sample, sequenced in a study of T cells in Graves' hyperthyroidism and ophthalmopathy. Regions amplified from RNA transcripts were the TCR beta CDR3 regions. First-round RT-PCR targeting the TCR CDR3 was performed with the HTBI primer set. TCRdb re-derived calls from the multiplex PCR reads in MiXCR, one entry per CDR3 protein. Of under 450,000 distinct CDR3 sequences listed, about 18% are singletons. The source material was blood. All receptors come from a woman aged 30 to 39 with Graves' hyperthyroidism that later progressed to Graves' ophthalmopathy.

This clonotype has ten or more counts. J is TRBJ1-5 and V is TRBV12-3 or TRBV12-4; the match to TRBD1 covers 8 bases. The J segment lost 3 bases and the V segment lost 6 bases, leaving 10 bases of the junction unmatched. The CDR3 totals 16 residues. The CDR3 reads CASSRYRDRFNQPQHF. The CDR3 coding sequence is TGTGCCAGCAGCCGGTACCGGGACAGGTTCAATCAGCCCCAGCATTTT.

V and J are TRBV7-9 and TRBJ1-3; D is undetermined. Trimming took off 4 bases at V and 0 bases at J, with 19 bases between the two ends. This CDR3 region has 18 residues. Germline CDR1 is SEHNR and CDR2 is FQNEAQ (reference sequence). Here the CDR3 DNA reads TGTGCCAGCAGCTCTGGTTGGGCTGCCACGAGCTCTGGAAACACCATATATTTT. Protein product: CASSSGWAATSSGNTIYF.

Many counts were recorded for this clonotype. The gene calls are TRBV12-5 and TRBJ1-2, with D unclear. CDR3 size: 12 residues. The germline V gene has CDR1 LGHNT and CDR2 FRNRAP. V was trimmed by 3 bases and J by 4 bases, leaving 6 bases between them. The CDR3: CASGFSTYGYTF. For the CDR3, the DNA is TGTGCTAGTGGTTTCAGCACCTATGGCTACACCTTC. Based on the CDR3 plus reference TRBV12-5 and TRBJ1-2, the full variable domain is DARVTQTPRHKVTEMGQEVTMRCQPILGHNTVFWYRQTMMQGLELLAYFRNRAPLDDSGMPKDRFSAEMPDATLATLKIQPSEPRDSAVYFCASGFSTYGYTFGSGTRLTVV.

This clonotype was counted ten times or more. CDR3 in amino acids: CASSFSGSTDTQYF. CDR3 nucleotides: TGTGCCAGCAGTTTTAGCGGAAGCACAGATACGCAGTATTTT. The chain combines TRBV5-6 with TRBJ2-3, with D possibly being TRBD2 (6 bases). The CDR3 is 14 residues long. The germline gives CDR1 SGHDT, CDR2 YYEEEE. The germline V and J ends were trimmed by 5 bases and 0 bases, with 10 bases remaining between them.

Details on this clonotype: With a much larger clone just one base away, this may be a read error. The V call is TRBV30, the J call TRBJ2-1, with D unclear. This CDR3 comprises 12 residues. Germline loops: CDR1 GTSNPN, CDR2 SVGIG (reference sequence). V was trimmed by 3 bases and J by 6 bases, leaving 9 bases between them. The CDR3 region is CAWSVTVNEQFF. CDR3 nucleotides: TGTGCCTGGAGCGTTACTGTCAATGAGCAGTTCTTC.

Concerning this clonotype: This clone may be a read error of a much larger clone one base away. J is TRBJ1-4 and V is TRBV30; TRBD1 matches 7 bases. From germline, CDR1 is GTSNPN and CDR2 SVGIG (reference sequence). The CDR3 has 15 amino acids. The CDR3 bases are TGTGCCTGGAGGCCAGGGACAGCAACTAATGAAGAACTGTTTTTT. Amino acid sequence: CAWRPGTATNEELFF. Supplemented by reference TRBV30 and TRBJ1-4, the full variable domain reads SQTIHQWPATLVQPVGSPLSLECTVEGTSNPNLYWYRQAAGRGLQLLFYSVGIGQISSEVPQNLSASRPQDRQFILSSKKLLLSDSGFYLCAWRPGTATNEELFFGSGTQLSVL.

This clonotype was found many times. The V and J genes are TRBV2 and TRBJ2-7; D not resolved. CDR1 is SNHLY and CDR2 is FYNNEI in the germline V gene. The CDR3 extends over 14 amino acids. Trimming pared 1 base from V and 0 bases from J, leaving 7 bases between. CDR3 sequence (DNA): TGTGCCAGCAGTGAAGGACGAGTCTCCTACGAGCAGTACTTC. Amino acids: CASSEGRVSYEQYF. The full variable domain, its missing parts supplied by reference TRBV2 and TRBJ2-7, is EPEVTQTPSHQVTQMGQEVILRCVPISNHLYFYWYRQILGQKVEFLVSFYNNEISEKSEIFDDQFSVERPDGSNFTLKIRSTKLEDSAMYFCASSEGRVSYEQYFGPGTRLTVT.

This clonotype was seen at least ten times. The chain employs TRBV11-2 and TRBJ2-5; TRBD2 matches at 7 bases. Germline V gene data show CDR1 as SGHAT and CDR2 as FQNNGV. There are 15 residues in the CDR3. Trimming removed 1 base from V and 5 bases from J; junction bases left unmatched: 7. The DNA for the CDR3 is TGTGCCAGCAGCTTAGGGGTGCGGGGGTTGGAGACCCAGTACTTC. Encoded protein: CASSLGVRGLETQYF.

This clonotype was detected once. The chain is built from TRBV4-2 and TRBJ2-6; no reliable D call. The V end was cut by 0 bases, the J end by 0 bases, with 6 bases between. This CDR3 spans 16 amino acids. The germline V gene encodes CDR1 LGHNA and CDR2 YNFKEQ. The CDR3 region is CASSQDRSSGANVLTF. CDR3 sequence (DNA): TGTGCCAGCAGCCAAGATCGGAGCTCTGGGGCCAACGTCCTGACTTTC.

Ten or more counts support this clonotype. The rearrangement uses TRBV28 and TRBJ1-1; a weak D match, TRBD1 (5 bases). The CDR3 is 17 amino acids. CDR1 is MDHEN, CDR2 SYDVKM, per germline. Trimming removed 7 bases at V and 1 base at J, with 22 bases between. CDR3 sequence (DNA): TGTGCCAGCACCCTATTCCCGGTGGAGGGGTCGAACACTGAAGCTTTCTTT. Translated, it gives CASTLFPVEGSNTEAFF.

There are many counts of this clonotype. This chain links TRBV19 with TRBJ1-5, with 10 bases fitting TRBD1. Germline CDR1 and CDR2: LNHDA and SQIVND (reference sequence). The CDR3 spans 14 residues. V lost 6 bases, J lost 7 bases, and 6 bases stayed unmatched. The CDR3 sequence: CASRNRDRGQPQHF. CDR3 in DNA: TGTGCCAGTAGGAACCGGGACAGGGGCCAGCCCCAGCATTTT.

In this sample, this clonotype turned up many times. This chain uses TRBV28 with TRBJ1-5, with 10 bases lining up with TRBD1. Germline CDR1 MDHEN, CDR2 SYDVKM. V lost 6 bases and J lost 4; bases outside the gene matches: 9. This CDR3 is 16 amino acids long. For the CDR3, the DNA is TGTGCCAGCAGGAATCTTGGGACAGGGGAAAATCAGCCCCAGCATTTT. Encoded protein: CASRNLGTGENQPQHF.

This clonotype was seen many times. The chain links TRBV15 to TRBJ1-5; 8 nucleotides align to TRBD1. The germline V gene encodes CDR1 LNHNV and CDR2 YYDKDF (reference sequence). The CDR3 totals 15 residues. V was clipped by 4 bases and J by 7 bases; unmatched bases: 9. The CDR3 is CATSKDRGRAQPQHF. The CDR3 bases are TGTGCCACCAGCAAAGACAGGGGCCGGGCCCAGCCCCAGCATTTT. Based on the CDR3 plus reference TRBV15 and TRBJ1-5, the full variable domain is DAMVIQNPRYQVTQFGKPVTLSCSQTLNHNVMYWYQQKSSQAPKLLFHYYDKDFNNEADTPDNFQSRRPNTSFCFLDIRSPGLGDTAMYLCATSKDRGRAQPQHFGDGTRLSIL.

This clonotype was seen repeatedly, ten times or more. The chain has TRBV6-1 and TRBJ2-7; TRBD2 might be the D (5 bases). There are 13 residues in the CDR3. Germline CDR1 reads MNHNS; CDR2 reads SASEGT. V was clipped by 7 bases and J by 3 bases, with 13 bases between them. The CDR3: CASTDGLGYEQYF. DNA for the CDR3: TGTGCCAGCACAGACGGACTGGGCTACGAGCAGTACTTC.

J is TRBJ2-5 and V is TRBV7-9; D remains ambiguous. Trimming left V 7 bases short and J 5 bases short, with 14 bases between. Germline loops: CDR1 SEHNR, CDR2 FQNEAQ (reference sequence). The CDR3 extends over 13 amino acids. The CDR3 bases are TGTGCCAGCACCGAGACGCCCGCGGAGACCCAGTACTTC. Amino acid sequence: CASTETPAETQYF.

Many counts were recorded for this clonotype. The chain's CDR3 is CASSPQRQGGQPQHF. The CDR3 DNA is TGCGCCAGCAGCCCACAAAGACAGGGTGGTCAGCCCCAGCATTTT. The rearrangement links TRBV4-1 to TRBJ1-5; 7 positions agree with TRBD1. The CDR3 runs 15 residues. Germline V gene data show CDR1 as MGHRA and CDR2 as YSYEKL. Germline trimming cut 4 bases from V and 6 bases from J; bases unmatched to any gene: 9.

About this clonotype: A much larger clonotype is one base distant, so this may be a read error. V is TRBV2 and J is TRBJ2-2; 9 positions agree with TRBD2. CDR3 length: 13 amino acids. CDR1 and CDR2 from the germline V gene are SNHLY and FYNNEI. The CDR3 loop reads CAGRGTSPGELFF. Written as DNA, the CDR3 is TGTGCCGGCAGAGGGACTAGCCCCGGGGAGCTGTTTTTT.

This clonotype was counted at least ten times. The V call is TRBV2, the J call TRBJ2-7; 13 bases map to TRBD2. V was pared by 7 bases and J by 3 bases, with 6 bases of the junction left unmatched. This CDR3 has 15 amino acids. Germline V gives CDR1 SNHLY, CDR2 FYNNEI. This CDR3 is CASNRGLAGNYEQYF. The CDR3 DNA reads TGTGCCAGCAACCGGGGACTAGCGGGGAACTACGAGCAGTACTTC.

At least ten counts were recorded for this clonotype. V is TRBV3-1 and J is TRBJ2-7; D unclear. V was cut by 5 bases and J by 7 bases, with 12 bases left in between. Germline CDR1 LGHDT, CDR2 YNNKEL (reference sequence). The CDR3 loop spans 12 amino acids. The CDR3 here is CASSSTVREQYF. CDR3 DNA: TGTGCCAGCAGCTCCACGGTGCGAGAGCAGTACTTC.

This chain uses TRBV2 with TRBJ2-5, with 7 bases lining up with TRBD2. Germline assignment: CDR1 SNHLY and CDR2 FYNNEI. Germline trimming cut 11 bases from V and 4 bases from J; bases unmatched to any gene: 16. The CDR3 has 15 amino acids. CDR3 nucleotides: TGTGCCTCCAGGGAGGGACCTACCGTGCGAGAGACCCAGTACTTC. Translating gives CASREGPTVRETQYF.

Many counts were recorded for this clonotype. CDR3 region: CASSSLREGMKQFF. In DNA form, the CDR3 reads TGTGCCAGCAGTTCCCTCCGGGAGGGGATGAAGCAGTTCTTC. The chain has TRBV28 and TRBJ2-1; TRBD2 matches 8 bases. Germline-derived CDR1 and CDR2 are MDHEN and SYDVKM. The J segment lost 11 bases and the V segment lost 4 bases, leaving 10 bases of the junction unmatched. The CDR3 consists of 14 residues. The complete variable domain, with remaining parts taken from reference TRBV28 and TRBJ2-1, reads DVKVTQSSRYLVKRTGEKVFLECVQDMDHENMFWYRQDPGLGLRLIYFSYDVKMKEKGDIPEGYSVSREKKERFSLILESASTNQTSMYLCASSSLREGMKQFFGPGTRLTVL.

CDR3 coding DNA: TGTGCCAGCAGTTTAGAGAAATCCTACGAGCAGTACTTC. The encoded protein is CASSLEKSYEQYF. V is TRBV12-3 or TRBV12-4 and J is TRBJ2-7; D uncertain. CDR3 length: 13 residues. Trimming pared 1 base from V and 1 base from J, leaving 5 bases between.

The table lists this clonotype with many counts. This CDR3 reads CASSVGPGSSYNEQFF. Here the CDR3 DNA reads TGTGCCAGCAGCGTAGGGCCAGGGAGCTCCTACAATGAGCAGTTCTTC. This chain uses TRBV9 with TRBJ2-1, with D perhaps being TRBD1 or TRBD2 (5 bases each). Germline V gene data show CDR1 as SGDLS and CDR2 as YYNGEE. The CDR3 has 16 amino acids. V gave up 0 bases and J gave up 0 bases, with 10 bases separating them.

The chain combines TRBV30 with TRBJ1-1; the D is unclear. CDR3 size: 15 residues. Trimming cost V 0 bases and J 0 bases, with 11 bases left between them. The germline gives CDR1 GTSNPN, CDR2 SVGIG (reference sequence). For the CDR3, the DNA is TGTGCCTGGAGTGTAGCGGTAGAGATGAACACTGAAGCTTTCTTT. This encodes CAWSVAVEMNTEAFF.

This clonotype was seen repeatedly, ten times or more. The rearrangement uses TRBV12-3 or TRBV12-4 and TRBJ2-7, with 9 positions matching TRBD1. After removal of 6 bases from V and 6 bases from J, the junction contained 12 bases not matched to a gene. CDR3 length: 15 amino acids. The CDR3 sequence is CASSPRDRAAFEQYF. The CDR3 DNA is TGTGCCAGCAGCCCTCGGGACAGGGCTGCTTTCGAGCAGTACTTC.

This clonotype came up many times. V is TRBV28 and J is TRBJ1-5, with D possibly matching TRBD1 (5 bases). This CDR3 comprises 14 residues. V was pared by 6 bases and J by 3 bases, with 12 bases between. CDR1 MDHEN and CDR2 SYDVKM come from the germline V gene. CDR3 in amino acids: CASRERGNNQPQHF. CDR3 in DNA: TGTGCCAGCAGAGAACGGGGGAACAATCAGCCCCAGCATTTT. Variable domain in full (rest from reference TRBV28 and TRBJ1-5): DVKVTQSSRYLVKRTGEKVFLECVQDMDHENMFWYRQDPGLGLRLIYFSYDVKMKEKGDIPEGYSVSREKKERFSLILESASTNQTSMYLCASRERGNNQPQHFGDGTRLSIL.

This clonotype has a count of ten or more. The chain is built from TRBV2 and TRBJ1-5; weak D call: TRBD1 (6 bases). CDR1 and CDR2 (germline): SNHLY, FYNNEI. This CDR3 has 13 residues. The V and J ends lost 3 bases and 7 bases respectively, with 10 bases between them. The CDR3 bases are TGTGCCAGCAGTGATTTGGGGGCCCAGCCCCAGCATTTT. This encodes CASSDLGAQPQHF.

A word on this clonotype: At one end the junction does not follow the germline gene, possibly because of a read error. This chain uses TRBV5-6 with TRBJ2-7; D is ambiguous. Germline-derived CDR1 and CDR2 are SGHDT and YYEEEE. CDR3 length equals 13 residues. The CDR3 sequence is CASSLAARDEQYF. The CDR3 coding sequence is TGCGCCAGCAGCTTGGCTGCTAGAGACGAGCAGTACTTC.

This clonotype has only a few counts. The V and J genes are TRBV15 and TRBJ2-2; TRBD1 matches 12 bases. The germline gives CDR1 LNHNV, CDR2 YYDKDF (reference sequence). The CDR3 has 17 amino acids. Losses at the gene ends were 3 bases for V and 6 bases for J; bases not matched to a gene: 8. The CDR3 DNA is TGTGCCACCAGCAGTCCCGTCGGGGACAGGGGGCCCGGGGAGCTGTTTTTT. Translation: CATSSPVGDRGPGELFF.

This clonotype has ten or more counts. V is TRBV7-6 and J is TRBJ1-2, with a tentative D call TRBD1 (6 bases). Germline assignment: CDR1 SGHVS and CDR2 FNYEAQ. V was cut by 3 bases and J by 5 bases, with 19 bases left in between. CDR3 length equals 16 residues. The CDR3 protein is CASSFPMTKGVYGYTF. The CDR3 bases are TGTGCCAGCAGCTTCCCTATGACAAAGGGGGTTTATGGCTACACCTTC. The variable domain in full, with the rest retrieved from reference TRBV7-6 and TRBJ1-2, is GAGVSQSPRYKVTKRGQDVALRCDPISGHVSLYWYRQALGQGPEFLTYFNYEAQQDKSGLPNDRFSAERPEGSISTLTIQRTEQRDSAMYRCASSFPMTKGVYGYTFGSGTRLTVV.

The chain uses TRBV5-4 and TRBJ2-1, with D hard to call. CDR3 length: 14 amino acids. Germline V gives CDR1 SGHNT, CDR2 YYREEE (reference sequence). The germline V and J ends were trimmed by 1 base and 8 bases, with 13 bases remaining between them. The CDR3 protein is CASSLLGLFDEQFF. CDR3 bases: TGTGCCAGCAGCTTGTTGGGATTGTTCGATGAGCAGTTCTTC.

This clonotype was seen at least ten times. V is TRBV28 and J is TRBJ1-5, with D perhaps TRBD1 (6 bases). Trimming left V 6 bases short and J 4 bases short, with 19 bases between. Per germline, CDR1 MDHEN and CDR2 SYDVKM. The CDR3 contains 16 residues. CDR3 region: CASRRHRGRLNQPQHF. For the CDR3, the DNA is TGTGCCAGCAGGCGTCATCGGGGGCGCCTAAATCAGCCCCAGCATTTT.